Listed here are 31 T cell receptor beta chains from one sample, sequenced in a study of T cells in Graves' hyperthyroidism and ophthalmopathy. TCR beta CDR3 regions were amplified from RNA. Primed by the HTBI set, a first-round RT-PCR was run on the TCR CDR3. A single record per CDR3 protein comes from TCRdb applying MiXCR to the multiplex PCR reads. The sample has fewer than 650,000 distinct CDR3 sequences, 40% to 50% seen once. Specimen: peripheral blood or thyroid tissue (not recorded which). Receptor source: an adult woman with Graves' disease, either hyperthyroidism or ophthalmopathy (not recorded which).

This chain uses TRBV2 with TRBJ1-2; D is undetermined. The V end lost 8 bases, the J end lost 3 bases, and 13 bases lay between the germline ends. Germline CDR1 and CDR2: SNHLY and FYNNEI. The CDR3 is 13 amino acids. This CDR3 reads CASLGPQDYGYTF. CDR3 DNA: TGTGCCAGCCTAGGACCTCAGGACTATGGCTACACCTTC.

The V and J genes are TRBV7-9 and TRBJ1-2; no reliable D call. Trimming removed 5 bases at V and 1 base at J, with 11 bases between. The length of the CDR3 is 14 residues. The germline gives CDR1 SEHNR, CDR2 FQNEAQ (reference sequence). CDR3 loop: CASSPPGLNYGYTF. CDR3 in DNA: TGTGCCAGCAGCCCCCCTGGTCTTAACTATGGCTACACCTTC.

Worth noting for this clonotype: This likely comes from a read error, as the CDR3 has no conserved phenylalanine or tryptophan at its end. No DNA is shown, since the ends of the CDR3 on it are uncertain; the CDR3 is the one TCRdb lists. The chain carries TRBV29-1 and TRBJ1-4. The CDR3 extends over 11 residues, inclusive of both ends. CDR1 is SQVTM and CDR2 is ANQGSEA in the germline V gene. The CDR3 is CSVPTGRGPFY.

This clonotype occurred a few times. The rearrangement uses TRBV27 and TRBJ1-1; possibly TRBD1 for D (5 bases). Germline CDR1 and CDR2: MNHEY and SMNVEV (reference sequence). This CDR3 comprises 14 residues. V lost 7 bases, J lost 5 bases, and 17 bases lay in between. DNA of the CDR3: TGTGCCAGCACCGGCATAGCCCAGGGAACTGAAGCTTTCTTT. Translating it yields CASTGIAQGTEAFF.

As for this clonotype: A read error is possible here, since a much larger clone lies one base away. The chain links TRBV7-9 to TRBJ1-1; no clear D. The CDR3 extends over 14 amino acids. Germline CDR1 SEHNR, CDR2 FQNEAQ (reference sequence). Deletions cut 5 bases from V and 0 bases from J, with 10 bases between. The chain's CDR3 is CASSHEPLNTEAFF. CDR3 DNA sequence: TGTGCCAGCAGCCACGAACCTTTGAACACTGAAGCTTTCTTT.

A few counts support this clonotype. The chain carries TRBV12-3 or TRBV12-4 and TRBJ1-2; D unclear. V shed 3 bases and J shed 0 bases, with 5 bases lying between them. The CDR3 totals 13 residues. CDR3 DNA sequence: TGTGCCAGCAGTTTGAGGTCTAACTATGGCTACACCTTC. It codes for CASSLRSNYGYTF.

This clonotype was counted only a few times. This chain links TRBV5-1 with TRBJ2-7; 9 positions match TRBD1. Germline trimming cut 0 bases from V and 6 bases from J; bases unmatched to any gene: 7. CDR3 length: 15 residues. In germline, CDR1 is SGHRS, CDR2 YFSETQ. Here the CDR3 reads CASSLDGTGPFEQYF. The CDR3 DNA reads TGCGCCAGCAGCTTGGATGGGACAGGGCCTTTCGAGCAGTACTTC.

This clonotype was seen at least ten times. The chain joins TRBV28 to TRBJ1-2; D remains unclear. V lost 10 bases to trimming and J lost 1 base, with 7 bases between them. From germline, CDR1 is MDHEN and CDR2 SYDVKM. The CDR3 sequence is 11 residues long. The CDR3 DNA follows: TGTGCCACCAGATTTAACTATGGCTACACCTTC. Amino acid sequence: CATRFNYGYTF.

Here the CDR3 DNA reads TGTGCCAGCAGACCCCGAAGGGGGGCGTACGAGCAGTACTTC. Amino acids: CASRPRRGAYEQYF. The chain links TRBV5-8 to TRBJ2-7; TRBD1 or TRBD2 may be the D gene (6 bases each). Germline V gives CDR1 SGHTS, CDR2 YDEGEE. V was clipped by 5 bases and J by 4 bases, with 16 bases between them. This CDR3 contains 14 residues.

Details on this clonotype: Its ends do not fully match the called genes, so a read error is possible. The chain couples TRBV10-3 to TRBJ1-2; 9 bases fit TRBD1. Germline CDR1 is ENHRY and CDR2 is SYGVKD. The CDR3 contains 14 residues. The CDR3 DNA reads as TGTGCCAGCAGTGCCACAGGGGGCGACTATGGCTACACCTTC. This sequence encodes CASSATGGDYGYTF.

This clonotype was found many times. The chain links TRBV7-9 to TRBJ2-7; tentative D call: TRBD2 (5 bases). V was clipped by 5 bases and J by 1 base, with 15 bases between them. This CDR3 spans 15 amino acids. Looked up from germline, CDR1 is SEHNR and CDR2 is FQNEAQ (reference sequence). The CDR3 nucleotides are TGTGCCAGCAGCCTTGGAGGCATAGGGTCCTACGAGCAGTACTTC. Protein product: CASSLGGIGSYEQYF.

This clonotype was counted at least ten times. The chain has TRBV6-5 and TRBJ1-4; D is perhaps TRBD1 (5 bases). The ends were cut back, 0 bases at V and 6 bases at J, with 17 bases in the middle. CDR1 and CDR2 (germline): MNHEY, SVGAGI. This CDR3 has 17 residues. CDR3: CASSYSGGRGGDEKLFF. CDR3 DNA sequence: TGTGCCAGCAGTTACTCTGGAGGACGGGGGGGGGATGAAAAACTGTTTTTT.

The chain is built from TRBV7-3 and TRBJ2-3; weak D call: TRBD1 (5 bases). In germline, CDR1 is SGHTA, CDR2 FQGTGA. The CDR3 sequence is 14 residues long. Trimming took 2 bases from V and 3 from J, leaving 9 bases between them. CDR3 loop: CASSLYPGTDTQYF. The CDR3 nucleotides are TGTGCCAGCAGCTTATATCCAGGGACAGATACGCAGTATTTT. Full variable domain (rest looked up from reference TRBV7-3 and TRBJ2-3): GAGVSQTPSNKVTEKGKYVELRCDPISGHTALYWYRQSLGQGPEFLIYFQGTGAADDSGLPNDRFFAVRPEGSVSTLKIQRTERGDSAVYLCASSLYPGTDTQYFGPGTRLTVL.

This chain joins TRBV6-5 and TRBJ2-6, with D possibly being TRBD1 (6 bases). V lost 6 bases and J lost 3, with 12 bases in between. Germline V gives CDR1 MNHEY, CDR2 SVGAGI. The CDR3 is 15 residues long. CDR3 coding DNA: TGTGCCAGCAGACTAACAGGGTATGGGGCCAACGTCCTGACTTTC. As protein: CASRLTGYGANVLTF.

This sequence joins TRBV12-5 and TRBJ1-1; 9 positions agree with TRBD1. Germline loops: CDR1 LGHNT, CDR2 FRNRAP. The V segment lost 5 bases and the J segment 10 bases; nucleotides outside the gene matches: 5. The CDR3 contains 12 residues. As DNA, the CDR3 is TGTGCTAGTGGTCCCGGGACAGGGAGAGCTTTCTTT. The encoded protein is CASGPGTGRAFF.

V and J are TRBV10-3 and TRBJ1-6, with 8 bases identical to TRBD1. Trimming at V came to 3 bases and at J to 5 bases, leaving 6 bases not matched to a gene. The CDR3 runs 16 residues. CDR1 and CDR2 (germline): ENHRY, SYGVKD. CDR3 amino acids: CAISDPGQDNNSPLHF. The DNA for the CDR3 is TGTGCCATCAGTGATCCGGGACAGGATAATAATTCACCCCTCCACTTT.

The CDR3 DNA reads as TGTGCCAGCCTATACGTTGGGGAAGAAAAACTGTTTTTT. As protein: CASLYVGEEKLFF. The rearrangement links TRBV2 to TRBJ1-4; D call uncertain. Germline V gene sequence: CDR1 SNHLY, CDR2 FYNNEI. Trimming stripped 8 bases from V and 8 bases from J, with 15 bases between. The CDR3 is 13 amino acids.

The rearrangement links TRBV7-3 to TRBJ1-1, with 7 bases fitting TRBD1. Losses at the gene ends were 2 bases for V and 1 base for J; bases not matched to a gene: 4. The CDR3 is 15 amino acids. Germline V CDR1 and CDR2: SGHTA, FQGTGA. The CDR3 reads CASSLQGGPNTEAFF. In DNA, the CDR3 is TGTGCCAGCAGCTTACAGGGGGGCCCGAACACTGAAGCTTTCTTT.

Only a few counts were recorded for this clonotype. V gene TRBV3-1 combines with J gene TRBJ2-5, with D possibly being TRBD2 (5 bases). From germline, CDR1 is LGHDT and CDR2 YNNKEL (reference sequence). This CDR3 is built from 15 residues. The germline V and J ends were trimmed by 1 base and 5 bases, with 14 bases remaining between them. The CDR3 loop reads CASSQVPSRGETQYF. The CDR3 DNA sequence: TGTGCCAGCAGCCAAGTTCCGTCTAGAGGGGAGACCCAGTACTTC.

This clonotype was recorded a few times. The chain employs TRBV28 and TRBJ1-1; 8 bases are shared with TRBD1. V lost 5 bases, J lost 10 bases, and 9 bases stayed unmatched. The CDR3 has 13 residues. Germline values: CDR1 MDHEN, CDR2 SYDVKM. The CDR3 region has the DNA TGTGCCAGCAGTGTTGGGACAGGCCCTGGAGCTTTCTTT. As protein: CASSVGTGPGAFF.

The V call is TRBV10-2, the J call TRBJ1-5, with D tentatively TRBD1 (5 bases). V lost 2 bases and J lost 6, with 11 bases in between. CDR1 and CDR2 from the germline V gene are WSHSY and SAAADI. CDR3 length: 14 residues. This chain's CDR3 is CASSEPRVGQPQHF. CDR3 coding DNA: TGCGCCAGCAGTGAGCCCAGGGTGGGTCAGCCCCAGCATTTT.

V and J are TRBV20-1 and TRBJ1-5; D remains unclear. The V gene's germline CDR1 is DFQATT and CDR2 SNEGSKA (reference sequence). V lost 6 bases, J lost 13 bases, and 7 bases lay in between. The CDR3 is made up of 8 amino acids. The CDR3 here is CSAPKQHF. CDR3 nucleotides: TGCAGTGCCCCGAAACAGCATTTT.

This clonotype was recorded at least ten times. The germline gene is not matched at one end of the junction; a read error may be the cause. The CDR3, as DNA: TGCGCCAGCACCTTGGGCACCCTACAAGGACGGGGCACTGAAGCTTTCTTT. Translation: CASTLGTLQGRGTEAFF. The chain has TRBV5-1 and TRBJ1-1, with D hard to call. The CDR3 sequence is 17 residues long. Germline loops: CDR1 SGHRS, CDR2 YFSETQ.

This chain joins TRBV2 and TRBJ1-5; D remains unclear. V dropped 3 bases and J dropped 4 bases, with 7 bases sitting between them. CDR1 and CDR2 from the germline V gene are SNHLY and FYNNEI. The CDR3 runs 13 residues. CDR3 coding DNA: TGTGCCAGCAGTGAGTTTTTTAATCAGCCCCAGCATTTT. Translation: CASSEFFNQPQHF.

The chain uses TRBV7-9 and TRBJ1-6; 9 nucleotides agree with TRBD1. The CDR3 has 15 residues. J was trimmed by 10 bases and V by 5 bases; bases with no gene match: 9. Germline V gene sequence: CDR1 SEHNR, CDR2 FQNEAQ (reference sequence). The CDR3 DNA sequence: TGTGCCAGCAGCCCGCGGACAGGGGATGGCTCACCCCTCCACTTT. It translates to CASSPRTGDGSPLHF.

This clonotype appeared many times. The chain combines TRBV15 with TRBJ1-2, with TRBD1 matching 7 bases. The CDR3 runs to 15 residues. V lost 3 bases, J lost 4 bases, and 8 bases stayed unmatched. Germline CDR1 and CDR2: LNHNV and YYDKDF (reference sequence). Here the CDR3 DNA reads TGTGCCACCAGCAGTAGAACCGGGACAGCCTATGGCTACACCTTC. It translates to CATSSRTGTAYGYTF.

This clonotype was counted ten times or more. The chain uses TRBV25-1 and TRBJ1-1; tentatively, D is TRBD1 (6 bases). V lost 2 bases to trimming and J lost 4 bases, with 8 bases between them. The germline V gene encodes CDR1 MGHDK and CDR2 SYGVNS. This CDR3 has 13 residues. CDR3 sequence (DNA): TGTGCCAGCAGTGAACAGGGGTCCACTGAAGCTTTCTTT. It encodes CASSEQGSTEAFF.

The rearrangement links TRBV9 to TRBJ2-7; tentative D call: TRBD2 (5 bases). The CDR3 covers 13 residues. The germline gives CDR1 SGDLS, CDR2 YYNGEE. Trimming pared 0 bases from V and 6 bases from J, leaving 10 bases between. CDR3 protein: CASSVGLGGEQYF. The CDR3 DNA sequence: TGTGCCAGCAGCGTAGGTCTAGGAGGCGAGCAGTACTTC.

The chain carries TRBV12-3 or TRBV12-4 and TRBJ2-7; D might be TRBD2 (6 bases). V shed 5 bases and J shed 0 bases, with 11 bases lying between them. This CDR3 has 14 residues. CDR3 in amino acids: CASSVGTVSYEQYF. In DNA, the CDR3 is TGTGCCAGCAGTGTAGGGACTGTCTCCTACGAGCAGTACTTC.

This clonotype was picked up many times. The J gene is TRBJ2-2, the V gene TRBV10-3; D tentatively fits TRBD1 or TRBD2 (5 bases each). The CDR3 is made up of 17 amino acids. Germline V gene lookup returns CDR1 ENHRY and CDR2 SYGVKD. V gave up 5 bases and J gave up 3 bases, with 19 bases separating them. In DNA, the CDR3 is TGTGCCATCAGTATTACGGGACCCCTGAGACACACCGGGGAGCTGTTTTTT. It specifies CAISITGPLRHTGELFF.

In this sample, this clonotype turned up many times. Its ends do not fully match the called genes, so a read error is possible. The J gene is TRBJ1-1, the V gene TRBV6-5; 8 nucleotides align to TRBD1. The CDR3 loop spans 11 amino acids. CDR1 and CDR2 from the germline V gene are MNHEY and SVGAGI. CDR3: CASSYMGQEIF. The CDR3 DNA is TGTGCCAGCAGTTACATGGGACAGGAAATTTTT.